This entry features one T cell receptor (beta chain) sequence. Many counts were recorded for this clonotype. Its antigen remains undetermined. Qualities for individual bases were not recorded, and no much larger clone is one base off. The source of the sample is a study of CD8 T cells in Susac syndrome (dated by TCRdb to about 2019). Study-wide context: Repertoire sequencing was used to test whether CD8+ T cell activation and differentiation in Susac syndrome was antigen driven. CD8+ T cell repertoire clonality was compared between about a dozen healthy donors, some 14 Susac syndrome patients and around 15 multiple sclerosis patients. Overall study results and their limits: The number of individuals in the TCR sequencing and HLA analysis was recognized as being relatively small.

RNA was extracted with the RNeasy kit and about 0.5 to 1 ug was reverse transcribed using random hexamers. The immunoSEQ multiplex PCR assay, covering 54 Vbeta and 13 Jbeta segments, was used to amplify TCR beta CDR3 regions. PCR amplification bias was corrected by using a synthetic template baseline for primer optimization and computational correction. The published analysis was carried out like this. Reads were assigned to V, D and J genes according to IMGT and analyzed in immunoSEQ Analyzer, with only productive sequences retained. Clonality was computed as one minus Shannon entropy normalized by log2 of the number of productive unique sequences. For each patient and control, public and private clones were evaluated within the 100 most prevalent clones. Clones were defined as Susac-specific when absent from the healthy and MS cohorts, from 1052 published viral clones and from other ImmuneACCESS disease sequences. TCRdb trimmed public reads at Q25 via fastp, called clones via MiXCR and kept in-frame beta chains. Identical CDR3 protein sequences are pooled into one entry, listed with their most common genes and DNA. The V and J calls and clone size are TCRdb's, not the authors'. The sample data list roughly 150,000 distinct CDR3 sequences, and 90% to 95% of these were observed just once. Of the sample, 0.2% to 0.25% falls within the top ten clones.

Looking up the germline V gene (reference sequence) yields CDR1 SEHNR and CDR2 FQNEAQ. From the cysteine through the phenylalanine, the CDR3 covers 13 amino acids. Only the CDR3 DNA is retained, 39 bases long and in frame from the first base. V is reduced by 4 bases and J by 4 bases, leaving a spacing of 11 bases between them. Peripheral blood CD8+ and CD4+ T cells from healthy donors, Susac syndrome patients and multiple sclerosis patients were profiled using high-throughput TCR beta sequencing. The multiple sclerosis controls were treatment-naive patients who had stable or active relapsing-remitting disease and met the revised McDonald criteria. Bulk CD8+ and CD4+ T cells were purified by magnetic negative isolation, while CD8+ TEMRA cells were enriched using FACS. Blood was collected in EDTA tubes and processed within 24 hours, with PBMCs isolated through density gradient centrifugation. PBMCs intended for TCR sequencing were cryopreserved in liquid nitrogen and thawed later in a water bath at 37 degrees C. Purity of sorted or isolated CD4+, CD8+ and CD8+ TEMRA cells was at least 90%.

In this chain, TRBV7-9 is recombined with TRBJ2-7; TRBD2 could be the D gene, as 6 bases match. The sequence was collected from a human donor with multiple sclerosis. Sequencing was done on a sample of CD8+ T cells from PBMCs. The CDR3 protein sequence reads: CASSSGSSYEQYF. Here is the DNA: TGTGCCAGCAGCTCCGGGAGTAGTTACGAGCAGTACTTC.